The entry that follows covers one T cell receptor (beta chain) sequence. Repertoires were generated with immunoSEQ multiplex PCR, while TCRdb's copy carries only in-frame clones and drops some. The sample carries 150,000 or so clones, about 90% recorded once. The data were taken from a study of control samples from healthy donors and cancer patients. From germline, CDR1 is SGHDN and CDR2 FVKESK. The CDR3 covers 14 residues. V lost 1 base and J lost 7, with 13 bases in between. This sequence joins TRBV14 and TRBJ1-2; D might be TRBD1 (6 bases). The sequence derives from a man aged 18 to 30 in good health. The sample consisted of blood. The CDR3 DNA follows: TGTGCCAGCAGCCAAGTAACAACAGGGTTTGGCTACACCTTC. Amino acid sequence: CASSQVTTGFGYTF.